The 24 T cell receptor beta chains below all came from one sample that was sequenced in a study of blood T cell repertoires in COVID-19. Sequencing was performed with immunoSEQ multiplex PCR; in TCRdb, only in-frame clones are kept and a portion is missing. The sample carries some 300,000 clones, 85% to 90% recorded once. Sequencing was carried out using PBMCs or T cells enriched from blood (not recorded which). All receptors come from a woman aged 45-65 years who had been exposed to COVID-19.

The J gene is TRBJ2-5, the V gene TRBV2, with 11 bases lining up with TRBD2. CDR1 is SNHLY and CDR2 is FYNNEI in the germline V gene. V lost 7 bases to trimming and J lost 1 base; unmatched junction nucleotides: 5. This CDR3 comprises 15 residues. CDR3 loop: CASNGLAGIQETQYF. CDR3 nucleotide sequence: TGTGCCAGCAATGGACTAGCGGGCATCCAAGAGACCCAGTACTTC.

The J gene is TRBJ1-2, the V gene TRBV6-5; TRBD1 is a possible D gene (5 bases). Trimming took off 2 bases at V and 3 bases at J, with 13 bases between the two ends. There are 15 residues in the CDR3. Germline assignment: CDR1 MNHEY and CDR2 SVGAGI. The CDR3 bases are TGTGCCAGCAGTTACACCCCGGGGGGGGACTATGGCTACACCTTC. Translating it yields CASSYTPGGDYGYTF.

This sequence joins TRBV7-9 and TRBJ2-1; 12 nucleotides align to TRBD2. After removal of 7 bases from V and 4 bases from J, the junction contained 5 bases not matched to a gene. The CDR3 is made up of 15 amino acids. Per the germline V gene, CDR1 is SEHNR and CDR2 is FQNEAQ (reference sequence). CDR3 amino acids: CASTTSGGGYNEQFF. The CDR3 coding sequence is TGTGCCAGCACGACTAGCGGGGGTGGTTACAATGAGCAGTTCTTC.

This clone has just a few counts. This rearrangement joins TRBV28 to TRBJ2-1; 10 nucleotides agree with TRBD2. V trimming: 5 bases; J trimming: 4 bases; junction bases outside the gene matches: 8. Germline V gene sequence: CDR1 MDHEN, CDR2 SYDVKM. The CDR3 consists of 16 residues. The CDR3 sequence: CASSINSGGSYNEQFF. CDR3 nucleotide sequence: TGTGCCAGCAGTATCAATAGCGGGGGGTCTTACAATGAGCAGTTCTTC.

The V gene is TRBV7-2, the J gene TRBJ2-5; TRBD2 agrees at 12 bases. This CDR3 contains 16 residues. With V trimmed by 3 bases and J by 1 base, 3 bases remained unmatched. Germline V gene sequence: CDR1 SGHTA, CDR2 FQGNSA. The CDR3 reads CASSFTSGGIQETQYF. In DNA form, the CDR3 reads TGTGCCAGCAGCTTTACTAGCGGGGGGATCCAAGAGACCCAGTACTTC. The variable domain in full, with the rest retrieved from reference TRBV7-2 and TRBJ2-5, is GAGVSQSPSNKVTEKGKDVELRCDPISGHTALYWYRQSLGQGLEFLIYFQGNSAPDKSGLPSDRFSAERTGGSVSTLTIQRTQQEDSAVYLCASSFTSGGIQETQYFGPGTRLLVL.

The genes are TRBV5-5 and TRBJ1-3; D perhaps matches TRBD1 (6 bases). Germline lookup yields CDR1 SGHKS and CDR2 YYEKEE (reference sequence). Trimming pared 4 bases from V and 0 bases from J, leaving 17 bases between. The CDR3 has 17 residues. The CDR3 sequence: CASSPGHPNDSGNTIYF. The DNA of the CDR3 is TGTGCCAGCAGCCCGGGACACCCTAATGACTCTGGAAACACCATATATTTT.

The chain has TRBV7-8 and TRBJ2-3, with D possibly matching TRBD1 (6 bases). V gave up 4 bases and J gave up 8 bases, with 10 bases separating them. Germline V gene sequence: CDR1 SGHVS, CDR2 FQNEAQ. The CDR3 runs 12 residues. The CDR3 sequence: CASSYVGGTQYF. The DNA for the CDR3 is TGTGCCAGCAGCTATGTAGGGGGTACGCAGTATTTT.

In its sample, this clone was seen once. The rearrangement uses TRBV27 and TRBJ1-6; D gene ambiguous. The germline V and J ends were trimmed by 7 bases and 5 bases, with 9 bases remaining between them. The CDR3 spans 13 residues. Germline assignment: CDR1 MNHEY and CDR2 SMNVEV (reference sequence). This CDR3 reads CASKPRDNSPLHF. CDR3 nucleotides: TGTGCCAGCAAACCCCGGGATAATTCACCCCTCCACTTT.

V usage is TRBV6-2 or TRBV6-3 and J usage is TRBJ2-5; weak D call: TRBD2 (6 bases). V was shortened by 5 bases and J by 2 bases, with 15 bases between the two germline ends. CDR1 is MNHEY and CDR2 is SVGEGT in the germline V gene. CDR3 length equals 15 residues. CDR3 amino acids: CASSDPDSGQETQYF. In DNA form, the CDR3 reads TGTGCCAGCAGTGACCCGGATAGCGGACAAGAGACCCAGTACTTC.

The CDR3: CASSSGTLPTYEQYF. The CDR3 DNA reads as TGCGCCAGCAGCTCCGGGACACTCCCAACCTACGAGCAGTACTTC. The rearrangement links TRBV5-1 to TRBJ2-7; perhaps TRBD1 as D (6 bases). In germline, CDR1 is SGHRS, CDR2 YFSETQ. The length of the CDR3 is 15 residues. V was trimmed by 3 bases and J by 2 bases, leaving 15 bases between them.

This CDR3 reads CAWSTTGQHNQPQHF. The CDR3 DNA reads TGTGCCTGGAGTACAACGGGACAGCACAATCAGCCCCAGCATTTT. J is TRBJ1-5 and V is TRBV30; 7 bases align to TRBD1. V lost 2 bases and J lost 3; bases outside the gene matches: 7. From germline, CDR1 is GTSNPN and CDR2 SVGIG (reference sequence). The CDR3 extends over 15 amino acids.

J is TRBJ1-2 and V is TRBV19; TRBD1 is a possible D gene (6 bases). CDR3 length equals 11 residues. CDR1 is LNHDA, CDR2 SQIVND, per germline (reference sequence). V shed 8 bases and J shed 7 bases, with 11 bases lying between them. In nucleotides, the CDR3 is TGTGCCAGTGAACAGGGATTTGGCTACACCTTC. Amino acid sequence: CASEQGFGYTF.

V and J are TRBV15 and TRBJ1-2; unclear D gene. The CDR3 runs to 17 residues. Germline V gene data show CDR1 as LNHNV and CDR2 as YYDKDF (reference sequence). The V gene lost 0 bases and the J gene lost 7 bases, with 21 bases spanning the gap. The CDR3 loop reads CATSRDRASAGRGGYTF. The CDR3 DNA is TGTGCCACCAGCAGAGATCGGGCCTCGGCAGGTCGGGGTGGCTACACCTTC.

The V call is TRBV27, the J call TRBJ1-6; 9 nucleotides match TRBD1. CDR1 is MNHEY and CDR2 is SMNVEV in the germline V gene (reference sequence). The CDR3 extends over 16 amino acids. Unmatched junction bases numbered 9, after V lost 4 bases and J lost 8 bases. The CDR3 here is CASSSYRGLVYSPLHF. CDR3 sequence (DNA): TGTGCCAGCAGTTCCTACAGGGGGCTAGTGTATTCACCCCTCCACTTT.

This clone has just a few counts. The genes are TRBV11-2 and TRBJ1-4; a possible D gene is TRBD1 (5 bases). The germline V gene encodes CDR1 SGHAT and CDR2 FQNNGV. Trimming removed 5 bases at V and 2 bases at J, with 12 bases between. The CDR3 contains 15 residues. This chain's CDR3 is CASSIGYRTNEKLFF. CDR3 bases: TGTGCCAGCAGCATAGGGTACAGGACTAATGAAAAACTGTTTTTT.

This chain uses TRBV6-5 with TRBJ2-7, with 8 nucleotides matching TRBD1. The germline gives CDR1 MNHEY, CDR2 SVGAGI. The ends lost 2 bases at V and 4 bases at J; junction bases unmatched: 10. The CDR3 has 16 residues. The CDR3 coding sequence is TGTGCCAGCAGTTACACGGACCCAGGGGGCGGGTACGAGCAGTACTTC. As protein: CASSYTDPGGGYEQYF.

This sequence joins TRBV27 and TRBJ2-2; D is ambiguous. The CDR3 contains 14 residues. The germline gives CDR1 MNHEY, CDR2 SMNVEV (reference sequence). V was trimmed by 0 bases and J by 2 bases, leaving 4 bases between them. CDR3 amino acids: CASSLSYNTGELFF. The CDR3 nucleotides are TGTGCCAGCAGTTTATCCTATAACACCGGGGAGCTGTTTTTT.

Here the CDR3 reads CASSPSTGGGSPLHF. The CDR3 DNA reads TGTGCCAGCAGCCCCTCGACAGGGGGTGGTTCACCCCTCCACTTT. The rearrangement joins TRBV7-9 to TRBJ1-6; 9 bases are a match to TRBD1. CDR1 is SEHNR, CDR2 FQNEAQ, per germline (reference sequence). V gave up 5 bases and J gave up 9 bases; unmatched junction bases: 8. There are 15 residues in the CDR3. Using reference TRBV7-9 and TRBJ1-6 for the parts outside the CDR3, the full variable domain is DTGVSQNPRHKITKRGQNVTFRCDPISEHNRLYWYRQTLGQGPEFLTYFQNEAQLEKSRLLSDRFSAERPKGSFSTLEIQRTEQGDSAMYLCASSPSTGGGSPLHFGNGTRLTVT.

The chain links TRBV7-9 to TRBJ1-1; 10 bases are a match to TRBD1. The V and J ends lost 5 bases and 4 bases, in that order; junction bases with no gene match: 7. CDR1 is SEHNR and CDR2 is FQNEAQ in the germline V gene (reference sequence). The CDR3 extends over 15 amino acids. The CDR3 reads CASSVGQGVTTEAFF. DNA for the CDR3: TGTGCCAGCAGCGTTGGACAGGGGGTCACCACTGAAGCTTTCTTT.

This clone was observed a handful of times. This sequence joins TRBV18 and TRBJ1-2, with D perhaps TRBD1 (5 bases). The CDR3 consists of 14 residues. V lost 2 bases and J lost 8, with 15 bases in between. Germline V gives CDR1 KGHSH, CDR2 LQKENI. CDR3 sequence reads: CASSPYSGGDGYTF. The CDR3 nucleotides read TGTGCCAGCTCACCATATTCGGGCGGGGACGGCTACACCTTC.

V gene TRBV3-1 (or the pseudogene TRBV3-2) combines with J gene TRBJ2-7; D remains unclear. V lost 4 bases, J lost 3 bases, and 10 bases lay in between. Germline-derived CDR1 and CDR2 are LGHDT and YNNKEL (reference sequence). The CDR3 is 13 residues long. The CDR3, as DNA: TGTGCCAGCAGCCCGCTCACAAGCTACGAGCAGTACTTC. Amino acids: CASSPLTSYEQYF.

The rearrangement uses TRBV5-5 and TRBJ2-3; TRBD2 aligns across 7 bases. The J segment lost 3 bases and the V segment lost 1 base, leaving 5 bases of the junction unmatched. The CDR3 loop spans 15 amino acids. Germline V gene lookup returns CDR1 SGHKS and CDR2 YYEKEE (reference sequence). CDR3 DNA: TGTGCCAGCAGCTTGAGTCCTAGCGGTACAGATACGCAGTATTTT. Residues: CASSLSPSGTDTQYF.

The rearrangement joins TRBV5-1 to TRBJ2-5; D unclear. This CDR3 comprises 13 residues. Trimming removed 4 bases from V and 5 bases from J, with 12 bases in between. Germline CDR1 is SGHRS and CDR2 is YFSETQ. The CDR3 nucleotides are TGCGCCAGCAGCATAGTGGTCGGGGAGACCCAGTACTTC. Its protein product is CASSIVVGETQYF.

The genes are TRBV19 and TRBJ1-2; 8 bases line up with TRBD1. The J segment lost 4 bases and the V segment lost 5 bases, leaving 9 bases of the junction unmatched. CDR1 is LNHDA, CDR2 SQIVND, per germline (reference sequence). There are 15 residues in the CDR3. The CDR3 loop is CASSFLTGDGYGYTF. DNA of the CDR3: TGTGCCAGTAGTTTCTTGACAGGGGACGGCTATGGCTACACCTTC.